The rows below give T cell receptor beta chains drawn from one sample of a study of T cells in tuberculosis. Repertoires were generated with immunoSEQ multiplex PCR, while TCRdb's copy carries only in-frame clones and drops some. The table includes tens of thousands of clones, 85% to 95% detected once. Sequenced input: PBMCs. All receptors come from a donor aged 10 to 29 with latent tuberculosis or without tuberculosis infection. Some clones in this sample may be carry-over from other donors' samples. Both conserved end residues are part of each CDR3. D genes are given only for firm matches. Size is stated for part of the rows, as once, few or many counts, or as a class when the clone is expanded.

j_call | d_call | v_call | clone_size | cdr3_nt | cdr3_aa
TRBJ2-1 | . | TRBV10-3 | . | TGTGCCATCAGTGACAGAGCGGGCTCCTACAATGAGCAGTTCTTC | CAISDRAGSYNEQFF
TRBJ2-1 | TRBD1 | TRBV29-1 | . | TGCAGCGTCAGACAGGGCGGAATTGATTATGAGCAGTTCTTC | CSVRQGGIDYEQFF
TRBJ2-3 | TRBD2 | TRBV7-9 | once | TGTGCCAGCAGCTTGGAAGGTAGCGGGGGAGATACGCAGTATTTT | CASSLEGSGGDTQYF
TRBJ1-5 | . | TRBV7-8 | . | TGTGCCAGCAGCTTAGCGGGGAGGGGAAGCAATCAGCCCCAGCATTTT | CASSLAGRGSNQPQHF
TRBJ2-7 | TRBD2 | TRBV30 | . | TGTGCCTGGTCGTGGGGACTAGCGGGCGCCTACGAGCAGTACTTC | CAWSWGLAGAYEQYF
TRBJ2-1 | . | TRBV7-2 | . | TGTGCCAGCAGCGAATATACTAGAAATGGCTACAATGAGCAGTTCTTC | CASSEYTRNGYNEQFF
TRBJ2-1 | . | TRBV10-3 | . | TGTGCCATCAGTGAGTCGTGGGGTCAGGGTTACAATGAGCAGTTCTTC | CAISESWGQGYNEQFF
TRBJ2-1 | . | TRBV6-6 | medium-sized | TGTGCCAGCAGTTACTCGCCGACAGATTACAATGAGCAGTTCTTC | CASSYSPTDYNEQFF
TRBJ1-4 | . | TRBV7-2 | once | TGTGCCAGCAGCCCCGACTGGGGCGTCTTCGAAAAACTGTTTTTT | CASSPDWGVFEKLFF
TRBJ1-4 | TRBD1 | TRBV5-1 | . | TGCGCCAGCAGCTACGACAGGGGAAATGAAAAACTGTTTTTT | CASSYDRGNEKLFF
TRBJ1-1 | TRBD1 | TRBV5-1 | . | TGCGCCAGCTCTATAATTACAGGGGTACCTGAAGCTTTCTTT | CASSIITGVPEAFF
TRBJ1-2 | TRBD1 | TRBV9 | . | TGTGCCAGCAGCGTAGGATTTCGGGACAGGGGGGCCTATGGCTACACCTTC | CASSVGFRDRGAYGYTF
TRBJ1-1 | TRBD1 | TRBV30 | . | TGTGCCTGGAGTCAAAACAGGGGGGGGACTGAAGCTTTCTTT | CAWSQNRGGTEAFF
TRBJ1-1 | . | TRBV5-1 | . | TGCGCCAGCAGCTTAAGCGCGGGACTCTCGAACACTGAAGCTTTCTTT | CASSLSAGLSNTEAFF
TRBJ2-7 | . | TRBV5-1 | . | TGCGCCAGCAGCACCGGACAGCCCTCGAGCCACGAGCAGTACTTC | CASSTGQPSSHEQYF
TRBJ2-7 | TRBD2 | TRBV7-9 | . | TGTGCCAGCAGCTTAGGGCTAGCGGGAGGTTACGAGCAGTACTTC | CASSLGLAGGYEQYF
TRBJ1-2 | TRBD1 | TRBV6-5 | . | TGTGCCAGCAGTAACGGACAGGGTAACTATGGCTACACCTTC | CASSNGQGNYGYTF
TRBJ2-7 | TRBD1 | TRBV18 | . | TGTGCCAGCTCACCCGGACAGGGGACCTACGAGCAGTACTTC | CASSPGQGTYEQYF
TRBJ1-1 | . | TRBV5-1 | . | TGCGCCAGCAGCTTAGAAGGGGCCTACACTGAAGCTTTCTTT | CASSLEGAYTEAFF
TRBJ1-5 | . | TRBV6-6 | . | TGTGCCAGCAGGGCGGGCAATCAGCCCCAGCATTTT | CASRAGNQPQHF
TRBJ2-3 | TRBD2 | TRBV9 | . | TGTGCCAGCAGCGTAGTTAGCGGGGGGTTAGATACGCAGTATTTT | CASSVVSGGLDTQYF
TRBJ2-3 | TRBD2 | TRBV7-9 | . | TGTGCCAGCAGCTCTTTAGCGGGAGGAACAGATACGCAGTATTTT | CASSSLAGGTDTQYF
TRBJ2-5 | . | TRBV4-1 | . | TGCGCCAGCAGCCAAGCGGGGGAAGAGACCCAGTACTTC | CASSQAGEETQYF
TRBJ1-6 | . | TRBV25-1 | . | TGTGCCAGCAGTGTACAGGGTTATTCACCCCTCCACTTT | CASSVQGYSPLHF
TRBJ1-4 | . | TRBV7-9 | . | TGTGCCAGCAGCTTAGCGTGGGAGGGGGATCGGGAAAAACTGTTTTTT | CASSLAWEGDREKLFF
TRBJ1-4 | . | TRBV21-1 | . | TGTGCCAGCAGCAAGTATCCTAATGAAAAACTGTTTTTT | CASSKYPNEKLFF
TRBJ2-5 | TRBD1 | TRBV4-1 | . | TGCGCCAGCAGCCCCGGAACCGTTAACAGGGGGCCTCAAGAGACCCAGTACTTC | CASSPGTVNRGPQETQYF
TRBJ2-4 | . | TRBV6-1 | . | TGTGCCAGCAGTGAAACAGAAAAAAACATTCAGTACTTC | CASSETEKNIQYF
TRBJ2-7 | . | TRBV11-2 | . | TGTGCCAGCAGCCCACAGGGTTACGAGCAGTACTTC | CASSPQGYEQYF
TRBJ1-3 | . | TRBV19 | . | TGTGCCAGTAGGATCCAGGGTGGAAACACCATATATTTT | CASRIQGGNTIYF
TRBJ2-5 | . | TRBV9 | once | TGTGCCAGCAGCGTATCAACTTTGTACCAAGAGACCCAGTACTTC | CASSVSTLYQETQYF
TRBJ1-1 | . | TRBV27 | . | TGTGCCAGCAGTTTATTAACAGGGATCGCCTCCGAAGCTTTCTTT | CASSLLTGIASEAFF
TRBJ1-1 | . | TRBV29-1 | once | TGCAGCGTTGATCCTCATTCGGGGAGGACTGAAGCTTTCTTT | CSVDPHSGRTEAFF
TRBJ1-4 | . | TRBV27 | . | TGTGCCAGCAGTTTACAAGGGGGGGGTGAAAAACTGTTTTTT | CASSLQGGGEKLFF
TRBJ2-5 | TRBD2 | TRBV30 | . | TGTGCCTGGAGTTCGCTCAGGATGACTAGCGGGAGACAAGAGACCCAGTACTTC | CAWSSLRMTSGRQETQYF
TRBJ2-1 | TRBD1 | TRBV19 | . | TGTGCCAGTAGTATTCCGGGGACAGGTGGGGGTCATGTCGATGAGCAGTTCTTC | CASSIPGTGGGHVDEQFF
TRBJ2-7 | . | TRBV7-2 | . | TGTGCCAGCAGCAAAGCACAGGGTAAACTCTACGAGCAGTACTTC | CASSKAQGKLYEQYF
TRBJ2-3 | TRBD1 | TRBV4-3 | . | TGCGCCAGCAGCCAAGGGAACAGGGGCGACACAGATACGCAGTATTTT | CASSQGNRGDTDTQYF
TRBJ1-5 | . | TRBV6-5 | . | TGTGCCAGCAGTTACGGACAGTTGTACCAGCCCCAGCATTTT | CASSYGQLYQPQHF
TRBJ1-2 | TRBD1 | TRBV6-5 | . | TGTGCCAGCAGTTACGCGGACAGGGGGCCCTATGGCTACACCTTC | CASSYADRGPYGYTF
TRBJ1-6 | TRBD1 | TRBV25-1 | few | TGTGCCAGCAGTGAATACCGGCACAGGGGCCCCTGGGCCCTCCACTTT | CASSEYRHRGPWALHF
TRBJ2-5 | . | TRBV28 | . | TGTGCCAGCAGTTTAGATCTACTAGAGACCCAGTACTTC | CASSLDLLETQYF
TRBJ2-6 | . | TRBV5-1 | once | TGCGCCAGCAGCTTAGCCCCGAATTCCCTGGCTGGGGCCAACGTCCTGACTTTC | CASSLAPNSLAGANVLTF
TRBJ2-3 | TRBD2 | TRBV5-1 | . | TGCGCCAGCAGTTTAAAGCCGGGACTAGCAAACCCAAGCACAGATACGCAGTATTTT | CASSLKPGLANPSTDTQYF